Following are 16 T cell receptor beta chains from one sample sequenced in a study of blood T cell repertoires in COVID-19. Clones were sequenced by immunoSEQ multiplex PCR, and TCRdb holds only the in-frame ones, with some missing. The table shows around 290,000 clones, with more than 80% occurring only once. Material: PBMCs or T cells enriched from blood (not recorded which). The receptors stem from a woman under 40 who had recovered from COVID-19.

The chain employs TRBV19 and TRBJ2-2, with 7 positions matching TRBD2. This CDR3 has 15 residues. The germline V gene has CDR1 LNHDA and CDR2 SQIVND (reference sequence). V dropped 7 bases and J dropped 0; count of bases not matched to a gene: 5. The CDR3 DNA is TGTGCCAGTATCCGGGGGAGGGCGAACACCGGGGAGCTGTTTTTT. It specifies CASIRGRANTGELFF.

V and J are TRBV11-3 and TRBJ1-1, with D unresolved. The CDR3 is made up of 15 amino acids. The ends were cut back, 1 base at V and 1 base at J, with 10 bases in the middle. CDR1 and CDR2 from the germline V gene are SGHNT and YENEEA. Written as DNA, the CDR3 is TGTGCCAGCAGCTTAGGGGTAGGAGCGAACACTGAAGCTTTCTTT. Protein: CASSLGVGANTEAFF.

The chain employs TRBV5-6 and TRBJ1-4; the match to TRBD1 covers 12 bases. The CDR3 loop spans 15 amino acids. The V segment lost 4 bases and the J segment 10 bases; nucleotides outside the gene matches: 8. Germline values: CDR1 SGHDT, CDR2 YYEEEE. The CDR3 DNA is TGTGCCAGCAGCCACTCGGGACAGGGGGCCCCAAAACTGTTTTTT. Protein: CASSHSGQGAPKLFF.

This clone was picked up one time. The V call is TRBV5-6, the J call TRBJ1-1; D may be TRBD1 (6 bases). The CDR3 has 17 residues. Trimming stripped 3 bases from V and 1 base from J, with 19 bases between. The germline gives CDR1 SGHDT, CDR2 YYEEEE. CDR3: CASSSFSTGTGNTEAFF. In nucleotides, the CDR3 is TGTGCCAGCAGCTCCTTCTCTACAGGGACGGGGAACACTGAAGCTTTCTTT.

The rearrangement uses TRBV24-1 and TRBJ2-5; the match to TRBD1 covers 9 bases. V dropped 3 bases and J dropped 5; count of bases not matched to a gene: 3. Germline V gene data show CDR1 as KGHDR and CDR2 as SFDVKD. This CDR3 is built from 14 residues. Here the CDR3 reads CATSDIGQGETQYF. The CDR3 DNA follows: TGTGCCACCAGTGATATAGGACAGGGGGAGACCCAGTACTTC.

CDR3 sequence reads: CASSVGQGLPTDTQYF. Written as DNA, the CDR3 is TGTGCCAGTAGTGTCGGACAGGGGTTACCCACAGATACGCAGTATTTT. J is TRBJ2-3 and V is TRBV19; TRBD1 matches 9 bases. V lost 5 bases, J lost 2 bases, and 8 bases stayed unmatched. This CDR3 contains 16 residues. Looked up from germline, CDR1 is LNHDA and CDR2 is SQIVND (reference sequence). Full variable domain (missing parts from reference TRBV19 and TRBJ2-3): DGGITQSPKYLFRKEGQNVTLSCEQNLNHDAMYWYRQDPGQGLRLIYYSQIVNDFQKGDIAEGYSVSREKKESFPLTVTSAQKNPTAFYLCASSVGQGLPTDTQYFGPGTRLTVL.

This clone turned up a few times. The chain recombines TRBV6-4 with TRBJ2-2, with D perhaps TRBD1 (5 bases). The CDR3 consists of 14 residues. Per germline, CDR1 MRHNA and CDR2 SNTAGT. V was shortened by 0 bases and J by 3 bases, with 5 bases between the two germline ends. The CDR3 region has the DNA TGTGCCAGCAGTGACTCAGGGGACACCGGGGAGCTGTTTTTT. Encoded protein: CASSDSGDTGELFF.

The chain combines TRBV7-8 with TRBJ2-7; no clear D gene. This CDR3 has 12 residues. V was shortened by 5 bases and J by 6 bases, with 11 bases between the two germline ends. Germline loops: CDR1 SGHVS, CDR2 FQNEAQ. The CDR3 loop is CASSPVPPEQYF. In nucleotides, the CDR3 is TGTGCCAGCAGCCCAGTTCCCCCCGAGCAGTACTTC.

The chain employs TRBV11-2 and TRBJ2-4; D may be TRBD2 (6 bases). Germline CDR1 is SGHAT and CDR2 is FQNNGV. V shed 1 base and J shed 5 bases, with 6 bases lying between them. The CDR3 totals 13 residues. For the CDR3, the DNA is TGTGCCAGCAGCTTAGCGGGAGAAAACATTCAGTACTTC. It is translated as CASSLAGENIQYF. The whole variable domain, filled in from reference TRBV11-2 and TRBJ2-4, reads EAGVAQSPRYKIIEKRQSVAFWCNPISGHATLYWYQQILGQGPKLLIQFQNNGVVDDSQLPKDRFSAERLKGVDSTLKIQPAKLEDSAVYLCASSLAGENIQYFGAGTRLSVL.

This chain joins TRBV2 and TRBJ2-7; TRBD2 matches 9 bases. This CDR3 is built from 15 residues. Per the germline V gene, CDR1 is SNHLY and CDR2 is FYNNEI. Trimming at V came to 3 bases and at J to 2 bases, leaving 5 bases not matched to a gene. Written as DNA, the CDR3 is TGTGCCAGCAGTGAGGCAGCGGGAGGTACCTACGAGCAGTACTTC. Encoded protein: CASSEAAGGTYEQYF.

The chain carries TRBV27 and TRBJ1-1, with TRBD1 as a possible D gene (6 bases). The CDR3 loop spans 18 amino acids. Trimming left V 3 bases short and J 4 bases short, with 24 bases between. Germline V CDR1 and CDR2: MNHEY, SMNVEV (reference sequence). The CDR3 DNA reads TGTGCCAGCAGTTTCATTACAGCGGTGGGGAGGGGGATCACTGAAGCTTTCTTT. Its translation is CASSFITAVGRGITEAFF.

The V call is TRBV6-4, the J call TRBJ2-3, with 9 nucleotides matching TRBD2. Germline values: CDR1 MRHNA, CDR2 SNTAGT. The V and J ends lost 5 bases and 4 bases, in that order; junction bases with no gene match: 10. The CDR3 spans 16 residues. The CDR3 region has the DNA TGTGCCAGCAGTAATAAGGTAGCGGGAGAAGCAGATACGCAGTATTTT. Amino acid sequence: CASSNKVAGEADTQYF.

V is TRBV9 and J is TRBJ1-6; TRBD1 might be the D (6 bases). The CDR3 spans 17 residues. Germline CDR1 and CDR2: SGDLS and YYNGEE. V shed 4 bases and J shed 7 bases, with 21 bases lying between them. CDR3 DNA: TGTGCCAGCAGCCTCCGAGGGGGGGGCCGACCCAATTCACCCCTCCACTTT. This translates into CASSLRGGGRPNSPLHF.

In nucleotides, the CDR3 is TGTGCCAGTAGTAGTCTATCCGGTTCCTACGAGCAGTACTTC. Protein product: CASSSLSGSYEQYF. The gene calls are TRBV19 and TRBJ2-7; D is unclear. The length of the CDR3 is 14 residues. CDR1 and CDR2 (germline): LNHDA, SQIVND (reference sequence). With 4 bases removed from V and 1 base from J, the gap between germline ends came to 11 bases. Filled out from reference TRBV19 and TRBJ2-7, the complete variable domain reads DGGITQSPKYLFRKEGQNVTLSCEQNLNHDAMYWYRQDPGQGLRLIYYSQIVNDFQKGDIAEGYSVSREKKESFPLTVTSAQKNPTAFYLCASSSLSGSYEQYFGPGTRLTVT.

The chain recombines TRBV30 with TRBJ2-3; TRBD2 might be the D (5 bases). Germline CDR1 reads GTSNPN; CDR2 reads SVGIG (reference sequence). Trimming pared 0 bases from V and 2 bases from J, leaving 12 bases between. The CDR3 totals 15 residues. The CDR3 sequence is CAWSVRGAHTDTQYF. CDR3 nucleotides: TGTGCCTGGAGTGTACGGGGTGCACACACAGATACGCAGTATTTT.

The chain couples TRBV7-2 to TRBJ1-5; D is undetermined. V was shortened by 5 bases and J by 4 bases, with 6 bases between the two germline ends. Germline V gene sequence: CDR1 SGHTA, CDR2 FQGNSA. The CDR3 runs 12 residues. As DNA, the CDR3 is TGTGCCAGCAGCAGACAAAATCAGCCCCAGCATTTT. Encoded protein: CASSRQNQPQHF. The full variable domain, rest sourced from reference TRBV7-2 and TRBJ1-5, is GAGVSQSPSNKVTEKGKDVELRCDPISGHTALYWYRQSLGQGLEFLIYFQGNSAPDKSGLPSDRFSAERTGGSVSTLTIQRTQQEDSAVYLCASSRQNQPQHFGDGTRLSIL.